Below, 24 T cell receptor beta chains from the same sample are listed, as sequenced in a study of blood T cells in healthy people across ages. For the second PCR, which ran for about 6 to 11 cycles, a sample-barcoded 5' primer and a J-beta primer mix were used. MiXCR, run by TCRdb on the 5' RACE reads, gives a single entry per CDR3 protein. Among around 800,000 distinct CDR3 sequences listed, roughly 24% were seen once. The same sample was also studied in work on T cells of mothers and their children.

Material for sequencing was blood. All receptors come from a boy between 10 and 17 years old in good health.

The V and J genes are TRBV3-1 and TRBJ2-5; maybe TRBD1 (5 bases). With 4 bases removed from V and 3 bases from J, the gap between germline ends came to 18 bases. CDR1 and CDR2 from the germline V gene are LGHDT and YNNKEL (reference sequence). The CDR3 sequence is 16 residues long. CDR3 DNA sequence: TGTGCCAGCAGCCCTGGACCAGAAGGGGTCAAAGAGACCCAGTACTTC. This encodes CASSPGPEGVKETQYF.

This clonotype came up a few times. V and J are TRBV19 and TRBJ2-2; D is tentatively TRBD1 or TRBD2 (7 bases each). The germline V gene encodes CDR1 LNHDA and CDR2 SQIVND (reference sequence). Trimming left V 7 bases short and J 4 bases short, with 13 bases between. The CDR3 consists of 14 residues. CDR3 residues: CASNQGEGTGELFF. In DNA form, the CDR3 reads TGTGCCAGTAATCAGGGGGAGGGCACCGGGGAGCTGTTTTTT. Full variable domain (missing parts from reference TRBV19 and TRBJ2-2): DGGITQSPKYLFRKEGQNVTLSCEQNLNHDAMYWYRQDPGQGLRLIYYSQIVNDFQKGDIAEGYSVSREKKESFPLTVTSAQKNPTAFYLCASNQGEGTGELFFGEGSRLTVL.

The genes are TRBV2 and TRBJ1-2; D possibly corresponds to TRBD1 (6 bases). V was cut by 7 bases and J by 4 bases, with 13 bases left in between. Germline lookup yields CDR1 SNHLY and CDR2 FYNNEI. This CDR3 contains 13 residues. CDR3 residues: CASIPQGGYGYTF. In DNA form, the CDR3 reads TGTGCCAGCATCCCACAGGGAGGCTATGGCTACACCTTC.

This chain links TRBV10-3 with TRBJ1-2, with 9 positions matching TRBD1. The length of the CDR3 is 13 residues. J lost 8 bases, V lost 6 bases, and 7 bases had no gene match. Germline V gene sequence: CDR1 ENHRY, CDR2 SYGVKD. CDR3: CAIRKTGGEGYTF. DNA of the CDR3: TGTGCCATCAGGAAGACAGGGGGTGAGGGCTACACCTTC.

The V and J genes are TRBV10-3 and TRBJ2-5; TRBD1 matches 8 bases. The CDR3 sequence is 14 residues long. J lost 4 bases, V lost 4 bases, and 5 bases had no gene match. Germline V gives CDR1 ENHRY, CDR2 SYGVKD. CDR3: CAISATGGGETQYF. CDR3 nucleotide sequence: TGTGCCATCAGTGCTACAGGGGGTGGAGAGACCCAGTACTTC.

This chain uses TRBV19 with TRBJ2-1; 7 nucleotides line up with TRBD2. The end of the DNA is better explained by TRBJ2-7, so the J call may be wrong. Germline assignment: CDR1 LNHDA and CDR2 SQIVND (reference sequence). The CDR3 consists of 15 residues. CDR3 coding DNA: TGTGCCAGTAGTATTCTCCGCGGGGGATCCTACGAGCAGTACTTC. Amino acid sequence: CASSILRGGSYEQYF.

The chain recombines TRBV29-1 with TRBJ2-5; a possible D gene is TRBD2 (5 bases). V lost 3 bases and J 6 bases, leaving 8 bases between the germline ends. There are 11 residues in the CDR3. Germline CDR1 reads SQVTM; CDR2 reads ANQGSEA. CDR3 bases: TGCAGCGTTGAGGACTTGAAGACCCAGTACTTC. It codes for CSVEDLKTQYF. Variable domain in full (rest from reference TRBV29-1 and TRBJ2-5): SAVISQKPSRDICQRGTSLTIQCQVDSQVTMMFWYRQQPGQSLTLIATANQGSEATYESGFVIDKFPISRPNLTFSTLTVSNMSPEDSSIYLCSVEDLKTQYFGPGTRLLVL.

The rearrangement joins TRBV5-1 to TRBJ2-5; D uncertain. Trimming removed 0 bases from V and 1 base from J, with 10 bases in between. Per the germline V gene, CDR1 is SGHRS and CDR2 is YFSETQ. This CDR3 region has 15 residues. CDR3 protein: CASSLGFGSQETQYF. In DNA, the CDR3 is TGCGCCAGCAGCTTGGGGTTTGGTTCCCAAGAGACCCAGTACTTC.

The CDR3 is CASSPVRGEKLFF. DNA of the CDR3: TGTGCCAGCAGCCCAGTACGGGGCGAAAAACTGTTTTTT. The chain couples TRBV7-3 to TRBJ1-4, with TRBD1 as a possible D gene (5 bases). The CDR3 contains 13 residues. V was clipped by 5 bases and J by 8 bases, with 12 bases between them. CDR1 is SGHTA, CDR2 FQGTGA, per germline.

This clonotype was found a few times. The chain carries TRBV21-1 and TRBJ1-3; the D call of TRBD1 is as the table states it, not checked on the DNA. TRBV21-1 is given as a pseudogene. This CDR3 is built from 15 residues. This chain's CDR3 is CASSKEETGANTTYF. The CDR3 DNA is TGTGCCAGCAGCAAAGAGGAGACAGGGGCCAACACCACATATTTT.

This clonotype has more than one count but fewer than ten. This chain links TRBV6-5 with TRBJ2-5; either TRBD1 or TRBD2 may fit D (5 bases each). This CDR3 has 15 residues. Germline loops: CDR1 MNHEY, CDR2 SVGAGI. V lost 0 bases, J lost 3 bases, and 11 bases lay in between. The CDR3 coding sequence is TGTGCCAGCAGTTACTCTCGACAGACTAAAGAGACCCAGTACTTC. It specifies CASSYSRQTKETQYF.

The rearrangement uses TRBV21-1 and TRBJ1-2; TRBD1 was called by the table and not checked on the DNA. TRBV21-1 is a pseudogene segment. This CDR3 has 13 amino acids. CDR3 region: CASRQGRPRGYTF. In DNA, the CDR3 is TGTGCCAGTAGACAGGGTAGGCCGAGGGGCTACACCTTC.

This sequence joins TRBV20-1 and TRBJ2-7; 7 bases line up with TRBD2. V lost 5 bases, J lost 3 bases, and 4 bases stayed unmatched. CDR3 length: 12 amino acids. Germline V gene lookup returns CDR1 DFQATT and CDR2 SNEGSKA (reference sequence). The CDR3 region is CSASREDYEQYF. CDR3 in DNA: TGCAGTGCTTCCCGGGAGGACTACGAGCAGTACTTC.

This clonotype was counted between two and nine times. No conserved phenylalanine or tryptophan ends this CDR3, so it is likely a read error. This sequence joins TRBV2 and TRBJ1-2; TRBD1 matches 10 bases. CDR3 length: 13 amino acids. Trimming took 4 bases from V and 8 from J; bases not matched to a gene: 4. Germline CDR1 is SNHLY and CDR2 is FYNNEI. CDR3 sequence reads: CASSGQGAEGYTL. In nucleotides, the CDR3 is TGTGCCAGCAGTGGACAGGGGGCTGAGGGCTACACCCTC.

The chain has TRBV13 and TRBJ2-2, with TRBD1 matching over 9 bases. This CDR3 is built from 15 residues. Looked up from germline, CDR1 is PRHDT and CDR2 is FYEKMQ (reference sequence). V was clipped by 4 bases and J by 4 bases; unmatched bases: 4. DNA of the CDR3: TGTGCCAGCAGCTCCTCGGACAGGGGCACCGGGGAGCTGTTTTTT. This sequence encodes CASSSSDRGTGELFF.

This chain links TRBV6-6 with TRBJ2-3; possibly TRBD2 for D (5 bases). Trimming took off 7 bases at V and 7 bases at J, with 15 bases between the two ends. The CDR3 is 13 residues long. Germline lookup yields CDR1 MNHNY and CDR2 SVGAGI (reference sequence). For the CDR3, the DNA is TGTGCCAGCACCCCCGGACTCGCCAATACGCAGTATTTT. The encoded protein is CASTPGLANTQYF.

V and J are TRBV29-1 and TRBJ1-2; D gene ambiguous. In germline, CDR1 is SQVTM, CDR2 ANQGSEA. With 1 base removed from V and 7 bases from J, the gap between germline ends came to 10 bases. The CDR3 is 12 amino acids. The CDR3 sequence: CSVEGQGSGYTF. In nucleotides, the CDR3 is TGCAGCGTTGAAGGTCAAGGGTCTGGCTACACCTTC.

This clonotype has more than one count but fewer than ten. The genes are TRBV29-1 and TRBJ2-4; TRBD1 agrees at 10 bases. With 7 bases clipped from V and 0 bases from J, the junction kept 6 bases outside the gene matches. The CDR3 loop spans 15 amino acids. Germline V gene sequence: CDR1 SQVTM, CDR2 ANQGSEA. The CDR3 here is CSAYRDRGAKNIQYF. The CDR3 DNA follows: TGCAGCGCATACCGGGACAGGGGAGCCAAAAACATTCAGTACTTC.

This clonotype was seen only a few times. The chain carries TRBV9 and TRBJ2-7; the D gene is possibly TRBD1 (5 bases). The CDR3 length is 14 residues. V dropped 0 bases and J dropped 2 bases, with 9 bases sitting between them. Germline assignment: CDR1 SGDLS and CDR2 YYNGEE. CDR3 residues: CASSVGGQTYEQYF. The DNA of the CDR3 is TGTGCCAGCAGCGTAGGGGGCCAGACCTACGAGCAGTACTTC. Looking up the rest from reference TRBV9 and TRBJ2-7 gives the full variable domain: DSGVTQTPKHLITATGQRVTLRCSPRSGDLSVYWYQQSLDQGLQFLIQYYNGEERAKGNILERFSAQQFPDLHSELNLSSLELGDSALYFCASSVGGQTYEQYFGPGTRLTVT.

This clonotype was seen only a few times. The rearrangement uses TRBV11-2 and TRBJ2-3; tentatively, D is TRBD1 (6 bases). Germline V gene sequence: CDR1 SGHAT, CDR2 FQNNGV. The CDR3 loop spans 17 amino acids. The V and J ends lost 2 bases and 2 bases respectively, with 17 bases between them. The CDR3 loop is CASSLYPAQGFTDTQYF. The CDR3 nucleotides are TGTGCCAGCAGCTTATATCCGGCCCAGGGGTTCACAGATACGCAGTATTTT.

This clonotype was picked up a small number of times. This chain joins TRBV6-6 and TRBJ1-2; 8 bases map to TRBD1. Germline assignment: CDR1 MNHNY and CDR2 SVGAGI (reference sequence). V trimming: 4 bases; J trimming: 2 bases; junction bases outside the gene matches: 9. This CDR3 contains 16 residues. The DNA for the CDR3 is TGTGCCAGCAGTTCGTACTTCGACAGGGGCAACTATGGCTACACCTTC. The encoded protein is CASSSYFDRGNYGYTF.

The V and J genes are TRBV28 and TRBJ2-5, with D perhaps given as TRBD1 or TRBD2 (6 bases each). This CDR3 comprises 15 residues. Germline V gives CDR1 MDHEN, CDR2 SYDVKM. V gave up 8 bases and J gave up 2 bases, with 18 bases separating them. CDR3 protein: CASQPLSGAQETQYF. CDR3 DNA sequence: TGTGCCAGCCAGCCCCTTTCGGGGGCACAAGAGACCCAGTACTTC.

The chain has TRBV4-1 and TRBJ1-5; 12 nucleotides align to TRBD1. The CDR3 has 16 residues. The germline V gene has CDR1 MGHRA and CDR2 YSYEKL. Trimming took 2 bases from V and 7 from J; bases not matched to a gene: 6. The chain's CDR3 is CASSQLGTGGGQPQHF. The CDR3 DNA is TGCGCCAGCAGCCAACTCGGGACAGGGGGCGGGCAGCCCCAGCATTTT.

This clonotype was counted a single time. V usage is TRBV7-8 and J usage is TRBJ2-5, with 10 bases that match TRBD2. J gave up 7 bases and V 4 bases, and 15 bases lay outside the gene matches. This CDR3 has 17 amino acids. Germline V lookup: CDR1 SGHVS, CDR2 FQNEAQ. CDR3: CASSSRASGGRRGTQYF. The DNA of the CDR3 is TGTGCCAGCAGCTCCCGGGCTAGCGGGGGTCGTAGGGGGACCCAGTACTTC.